This entry lists 7 T cell receptor beta chains sequenced from one sample in a study of Ad26.COV2.S vaccination and SARS-CoV-2 variants. This table comes from immunoSEQ multiplex PCR, and its TCRdb copy is limited to in-frame clones, with some not included. Here the sample spans about 370,000 clones, about nine tenths being singletons. Indicated treatment: roughly 18 received Ad26.COV2.S at low or high dose, single or two shots; several received placebo; per-sample allocation not given. Day 63 after the first vaccine or placebo injection was the time point for sampling. Specimen: peripheral blood, collected in a trial of Ad26.COV2.S vaccine versus placebo. These receptors were obtained from a person between 18 and 59 years old who received the Ad26.COV2.S COVID-19 vaccine or a placebo.

The genes are TRBV14 and TRBJ2-1; D gene ambiguous. Germline CDR1 is SGHDN and CDR2 is FVKESK. With 4 bases removed from V and 9 bases from J, the gap between germline ends came to 16 bases. This CDR3 is 14 amino acids long. The CDR3 nucleotides read TGTGCCAGCAGCCCCCGAAATTGGCATCCTGAGCAGTTCTTC. Protein sequence: CASSPRNWHPEQFF.

The chain uses TRBV28 and TRBJ1-2; unclear D gene. There are 13 residues in the CDR3. CDR1 and CDR2 from the germline V gene are MDHEN and SYDVKM. V was clipped by 3 bases and J by 7 bases, with 12 bases between them. The DNA for the CDR3 is TGTGCCAGCAGTTTGTTCCCCGTCGGTGGCTACACCTTC. This translates into CASSLFPVGGYTF.

The V call is TRBV5-1, the J call TRBJ1-4, with 10 positions matching TRBD1. Germline V lookup: CDR1 SGHRS, CDR2 YFSETQ. The V gene end was trimmed by 4 bases and the J gene end by 2 bases; junction bases not matched to a gene: 5. This CDR3 comprises 16 residues. As DNA, the CDR3 is TGCGCCAGCAGCGGGGGACAGGGGCAGACTAATGAAAAACTGTTTTTT. Residues: CASSGGQGQTNEKLFF.

The chain employs TRBV27 and TRBJ2-1; 7 bases align to TRBD2. CDR1 is MNHEY, CDR2 SMNVEV, per germline (reference sequence). Trimming cost V 7 bases and J 5 bases; bases outside gene matches: 5. The CDR3 consists of 13 residues. The CDR3 spells CASMSGIDNEQFF. In DNA, the CDR3 is TGTGCCAGCATGAGCGGGATCGACAATGAGCAGTTCTTC.

The chain couples TRBV5-6 to TRBJ1-2, with D possibly being TRBD1 (5 bases). Germline values: CDR1 SGHDT, CDR2 YYEEEE. The CDR3 is 15 residues long. Trimming pared 0 bases from V and 5 bases from J, leaving 14 bases between. The CDR3 protein is CASSLARGNFYGYTF. CDR3 nucleotide sequence: TGTGCCAGCAGCTTGGCCCGGGGGAATTTTTATGGCTACACCTTC.

The rearrangement joins TRBV28 to TRBJ1-5; D is unresolved. Germline assignment: CDR1 MDHEN and CDR2 SYDVKM. The CDR3 spans 17 residues. V dropped 3 bases and J dropped 0 bases, with 15 bases sitting between them. CDR3: CASSFKPTAYSNQPQHF. The CDR3 region has the DNA TGTGCCAGCAGTTTTAAGCCAACAGCCTATAGCAATCAGCCCCAGCATTTT.

This clone was seen a handful of times. This chain joins TRBV2 and TRBJ1-5; D not certain. The CDR3 length is 13 residues. Trimming left V 5 bases short and J 6 bases short, with 11 bases between. The germline V gene encodes CDR1 SNHLY and CDR2 FYNNEI. CDR3 bases: TGTGCCAGCAGTTTAGGGCCTCGTCAGCCCCAGCATTTT. Translated, it gives CASSLGPRQPQHF.